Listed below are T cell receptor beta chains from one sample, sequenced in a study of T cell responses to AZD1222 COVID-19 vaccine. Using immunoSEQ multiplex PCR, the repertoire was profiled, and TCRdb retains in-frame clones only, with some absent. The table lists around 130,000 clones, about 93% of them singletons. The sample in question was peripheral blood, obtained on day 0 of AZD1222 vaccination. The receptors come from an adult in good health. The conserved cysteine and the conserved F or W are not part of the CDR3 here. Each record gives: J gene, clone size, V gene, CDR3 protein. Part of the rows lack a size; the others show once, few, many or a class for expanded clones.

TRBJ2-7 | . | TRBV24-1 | ATSDSPGTSGMYEQY
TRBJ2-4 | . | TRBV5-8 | ASSSNERLAKNIQY
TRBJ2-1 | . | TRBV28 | ASSLQGAWNEQF
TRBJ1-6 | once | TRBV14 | ASSQVAGGPLH
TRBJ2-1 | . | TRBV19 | ASSIGLAGYDNEQF
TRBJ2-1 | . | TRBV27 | ASTDAGTSYNEQF
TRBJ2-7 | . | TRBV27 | ASSLALPSGTYEQY
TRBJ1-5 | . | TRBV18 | ASSPGQNQPQH
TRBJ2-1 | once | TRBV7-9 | ASSLVGVGILYNEQF
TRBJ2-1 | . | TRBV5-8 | ASSKGAGVKGDEQF
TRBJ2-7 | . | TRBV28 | ASTSLGRETGEQY
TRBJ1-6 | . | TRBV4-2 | ASSRGQGVNNSPLH
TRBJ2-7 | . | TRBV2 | ASTGRTSGRSYEQY
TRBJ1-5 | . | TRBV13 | ASSPTARQGGRPQH
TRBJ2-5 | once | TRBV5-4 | ASSLVGAQETQY
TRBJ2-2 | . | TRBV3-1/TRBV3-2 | ASSQLGPGELF
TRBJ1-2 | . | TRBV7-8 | ASSGGTDYGYT
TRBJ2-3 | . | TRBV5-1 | ASSLTSGLDTQY
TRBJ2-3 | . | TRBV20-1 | SASTDTQY
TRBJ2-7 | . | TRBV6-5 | ASRNEGSLRYEQY
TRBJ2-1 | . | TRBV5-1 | ASSLLQGGYNEQF
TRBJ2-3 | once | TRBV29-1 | SVERGTSGSTDTQY
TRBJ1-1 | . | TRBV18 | ASSPTGTTNTEAF
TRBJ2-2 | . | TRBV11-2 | ASSIRDRGLGGELF
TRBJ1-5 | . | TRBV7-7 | ASSPGQGINQPQH
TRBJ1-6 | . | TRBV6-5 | ASRTGGDYNSPLH
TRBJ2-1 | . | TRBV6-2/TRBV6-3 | ASRPSGRRSYNEQF
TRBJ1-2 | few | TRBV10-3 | ARGWLRNGYT
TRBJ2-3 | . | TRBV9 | ASSVGGPTDTQY
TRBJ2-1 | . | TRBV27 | ASSLSPGNNEQF
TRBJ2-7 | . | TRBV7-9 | ASSLDRHEQY
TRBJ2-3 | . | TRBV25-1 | ASSRALVGGADTQY
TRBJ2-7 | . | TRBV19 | ASSIQGAGEQY
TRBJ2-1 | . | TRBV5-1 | ASSADGTRYNEQF
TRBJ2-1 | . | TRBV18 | ASSPRTGRNEQF
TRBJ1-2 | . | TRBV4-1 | ASSQGGALGGYT
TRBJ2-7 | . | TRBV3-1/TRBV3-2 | ASSSQTGLELEQY
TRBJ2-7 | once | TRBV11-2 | ASSLGLAGYEQY
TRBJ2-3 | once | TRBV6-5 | ASSSGGRNGDTQY